The 31 T cell receptor beta chains below were found in one sample sequenced in a study of shared clonotypes between healthy human individuals. The assay was immunoSEQ multiplex PCR, and TCRdb's table has in-frame clones only and misses some. The table records 2 million to 2.5 million clones, approximately 94% of them present only once. It was CD45RO-negative cells, positively selected for CCR7, that made up naive CD8 cells, with terminally differentiated effector memory CD45RA+ cells excluded. The specimen was naive CD8+ T cells sorted from blood. Receptors originate from a man between 18 and 29 years old in good health.

V and J are TRBV10-3 and TRBJ2-1; D not resolved. V was trimmed by 2 bases and J by 0 bases, leaving 8 bases between them. CDR3 length: 15 residues. From germline, CDR1 is ENHRY and CDR2 SYGVKD. Here the CDR3 DNA reads TGTGCCATCAGTGAGGCGGCGAGCTCCTACAATGAGCAGTTCTTC. This sequence encodes CAISEAASSYNEQFF.

V and J are TRBV28 and TRBJ2-1, with 11 nucleotides matching TRBD2. CDR1 MDHEN and CDR2 SYDVKM come from the germline V gene. The ends lost 6 bases at V and 4 bases at J; junction bases unmatched: 14. CDR3 length: 18 amino acids. The CDR3 bases are TGTGCCAGCAGCCGCCGTCCGGCTAGCGGGGGGATTTACAATGAGCAGTTCTTC. Protein: CASSRRPASGGIYNEQFF.

This chain uses TRBV19 with TRBJ1-2; no definite D call. The germline V gene has CDR1 LNHDA and CDR2 SQIVND (reference sequence). V gave up 5 bases and J gave up 2 bases, with 21 bases separating them. CDR3 length equals 17 residues. The CDR3: CASSPAPLAGINYGYTF. Here the CDR3 DNA reads TGTGCCAGTAGTCCGGCCCCCCTGGCAGGAATAAACTATGGCTACACCTTC.

The CDR3: CASGLAGNNEQYF. In DNA form, the CDR3 reads TGTGCCAGCGGACTAGCGGGGAACAACGAGCAGTACTTC. The rearrangement links TRBV27 to TRBJ2-7; TRBD2 matches at 12 bases. This CDR3 has 13 residues. J was trimmed by 5 bases and V by 8 bases; bases with no gene match: 4. Germline V gives CDR1 MNHEY, CDR2 SMNVEV (reference sequence).

V usage is TRBV7-9 and J usage is TRBJ2-7; 8 positions match TRBD1. CDR1 and CDR2 from the germline V gene are SEHNR and FQNEAQ (reference sequence). V was pared by 1 base and J by 5 bases, with 1 base of the junction left unmatched. The CDR3 length is 13 residues. This chain's CDR3 is CASSLVGQDEQYF. The CDR3 DNA is TGTGCCAGCAGCTTAGTGGGACAGGACGAGCAGTACTTC.

The chain couples TRBV11-2 to TRBJ2-2, with 15 bases identical to TRBD2. This CDR3 comprises 19 residues. CDR1 is SGHAT, CDR2 FQNNGV, per germline. V was pared by 5 bases and J by 1 base, with 8 bases of the junction left unmatched. CDR3 DNA: TGTGCCAGCAGCGAGTCCCCGGGACTAGCGGGGGGGAACACCGGGGAGCTGTTTTTT. As protein: CASSESPGLAGGNTGELFF.

CDR3 sequence (DNA): TGTGCCAGCAGCGTAAATAAAAAGGGGGACAGATACACCGGGGAGCTGTTTTTT. This encodes CASSVNKKGDRYTGELFF. The J gene is TRBJ2-2, the V gene TRBV9, with 7 bases that match TRBD1. The CDR3 contains 18 residues. J was trimmed by 3 bases and V by 1 base; bases with no gene match: 12. Germline V gene lookup returns CDR1 SGDLS and CDR2 YYNGEE.

The rearrangement links TRBV4-1 to TRBJ2-1; 7 bases match TRBD2. The germline gives CDR1 MGHRA, CDR2 YSYEKL. The CDR3 runs to 17 residues. The V segment lost 4 bases and the J segment 6 bases; nucleotides outside the gene matches: 15. The CDR3 spells CASSLPDEAGRGNEQFF. CDR3 bases: TGCGCCAGCAGCCTCCCTGATGAAGCGGGACGGGGCAATGAGCAGTTCTTC.

This chain connects TRBV7-2 to TRBJ2-7, with D tentatively TRBD1 or TRBD2 (5 bases each). Trimming left V 5 bases short and J 0 bases short, with 20 bases between. CDR1 SGHTA and CDR2 FQGNSA come from the germline V gene. The CDR3 consists of 17 residues. Written as DNA, the CDR3 is TGTGCCAGCAGCGGTGCGCCCGGGACGTTAAGCTCCTACGAGCAGTACTTC. Encoded protein: CASSGAPGTLSSYEQYF.

The CDR3 loop reads CASSQVGTANEKLFF. In nucleotides, the CDR3 is TGCGCCAGCAGCCAAGTCGGGACAGCTAATGAAAAACTGTTTTTT. The chain recombines TRBV4-1 with TRBJ1-4, with 7 bases fitting TRBD1. The germline CDR1 and CDR2 sequences are MGHRA and YSYEKL. V gave up 1 base and J gave up 3 bases; unmatched junction bases: 2. The CDR3 spans 15 residues.

Only one count was recorded for this clone. The chain carries TRBV5-1 and TRBJ1-1; D not resolved. Deletions cut 0 bases from V and 3 bases from J, with 12 bases between. Germline values: CDR1 SGHRS, CDR2 YFSETQ. The CDR3 is 15 amino acids. CDR3 bases: TGCGCCAGCAGCTTGGTGCAGCGTTCGGACACTGAAGCTTTCTTT. It yields the protein CASSLVQRSDTEAFF.

This chain uses TRBV2 with TRBJ2-7; D is undetermined. The V gene's germline CDR1 is SNHLY and CDR2 FYNNEI. Trimming cost V 4 bases and J 3 bases, with 10 bases left between them. CDR3 length: 13 amino acids. The CDR3 DNA sequence: TGTGCCAGCAGTGTTGGGCTTCGCTACGAGCAGTACTTC. Its protein is CASSVGLRYEQYF.

This chain joins TRBV6-5 and TRBJ2-7; no reliable D call. The V end was cut by 0 bases, the J end by 2 bases, with 11 bases between. CDR1 MNHEY and CDR2 SVGAGI come from the germline V gene. The CDR3 runs 15 residues. The CDR3 here is CASSYSPSTTYEQYF. CDR3 DNA: TGTGCCAGCAGTTACTCGCCCTCCACCACCTACGAGCAGTACTTC.

The chain combines TRBV14 with TRBJ2-2, with TRBD2 matching over 10 bases. In germline, CDR1 is SGHDN, CDR2 FVKESK. V lost 0 bases to trimming and J lost 1 base; unmatched junction nucleotides: 8. The CDR3 totals 19 residues. The CDR3 reads CASSQDMDSGRKNTGELFF. The DNA of the CDR3 is TGTGCCAGCAGCCAAGATATGGATAGCGGGAGGAAGAACACCGGGGAGCTGTTTTTT.

This clone was counted only a few times. The CDR3 region is CASGLPGQGFYGYTF. CDR3 DNA sequence: TGTGCTAGTGGTTTGCCGGGACAGGGATTCTATGGCTACACCTTC. V and J are TRBV12-5 and TRBJ1-2; 9 positions agree with TRBD1. Unmatched junction bases numbered 5, after V lost 2 bases and J lost 4 bases. Germline CDR1 is LGHNT and CDR2 is FRNRAP. The CDR3 covers 15 residues.

The CDR3: CASSSRDGYTF. The CDR3 bases are TGTGCCAGTAGTAGCAGGGATGGCTACACCTTC. V is TRBV19 and J is TRBJ1-2; possibly TRBD1 for D (5 bases). Trimming removed 4 bases from V and 6 bases from J, with 6 bases in between. The CDR3 length is 11 residues. CDR1 is LNHDA and CDR2 is SQIVND in the germline V gene (reference sequence).

V and J are TRBV10-3 and TRBJ1-1; 11 bases are a match to TRBD1. Trimming at V came to 6 bases and at J to 3 bases, leaving 3 bases not matched to a gene. This CDR3 has 14 amino acids. Looked up from germline, CDR1 is ENHRY and CDR2 is SYGVKD. The chain's CDR3 is CAIRGTGGDTEAFF. The CDR3 DNA follows: TGTGCCATCAGGGGGACAGGGGGTGACACTGAAGCTTTCTTT.

The V and J genes are TRBV5-6 and TRBJ1-6, with a tentative D call TRBD1 (5 bases). The CDR3 is 17 residues long. Germline V gene data show CDR1 as SGHDT and CDR2 as YYEEEE. Trimming removed 7 bases at V and 0 bases at J, with 17 bases between. DNA for the CDR3: TGTGCCAGCTTCCCCGGCGGGGGGAGCTCCTATAATTCACCCCTCCACTTT. Its translation: CASFPGGGSSYNSPLHF.

The V gene is TRBV7-9, the J gene TRBJ1-2, with 11 bases identical to TRBD1. The CDR3 is made up of 14 amino acids. The ends lost 5 bases at V and 4 bases at J; junction bases unmatched: 3. Germline lookup yields CDR1 SEHNR and CDR2 FQNEAQ (reference sequence). The CDR3 sequence is CASSVGQGGYGYTF. The CDR3 DNA reads TGTGCCAGCAGCGTGGGACAGGGGGGCTATGGCTACACCTTC.

Remarks on this clone: A far larger clone is one nucleotide away, so this likely arose from a read error. Other nucleotide sequences from this sample produce the same CDR3. This chain links TRBV5-6 with TRBJ1-2; 7 bases are a match to TRBD1. The CDR3 length is 13 residues. Looked up from germline, CDR1 is SGHDT and CDR2 is YYEEEE. Trimming removed 3 bases from V and 4 bases from J; junction bases left unmatched: 3. The CDR3 sequence is CASSSGQTYGYTF. The DNA for the CDR3 is TGTGCCAGCAGCTCGGGACAGACCTATGGCTACACCTTC. Combining the CDR3 with reference TRBV5-6 and TRBJ1-2 gives the whole variable domain DAGVTQSPTHLIKTRGQQVTLRCSPKSGHDTVSWYQQALGQGPQFIFQYYEEEERQRGNFPDRFSGHQFPNYSSELNVNALLLGDSALYLCASSSGQTYGYTFGSGTRLTVV.

The J gene is TRBJ1-4, the V gene TRBV9; 7 bases match TRBD1. CDR3 length: 15 residues. CDR1 and CDR2 from the germline V gene are SGDLS and YYNGEE. V lost 3 bases, J lost 2 bases, and 4 bases stayed unmatched. Here the CDR3 DNA reads TGTGCCAGCAGCGGCACAGGGGCGACTAATGAAAAACTGTTTTTT. This sequence encodes CASSGTGATNEKLFF.

This clone was seen a single time. J is TRBJ2-2 and V is TRBV7-3, with 11 bases matching TRBD2. The CDR3 covers 17 residues. Losses at the gene ends were 5 bases for V and 1 base for J; bases not matched to a gene: 6. Germline assignment: CDR1 SGHTA and CDR2 FQGTGA. This chain's CDR3 is CASSPKGLAENTGELFF. The DNA of the CDR3 is TGTGCCAGCAGCCCGAAGGGACTAGCGGAGAACACCGGGGAGCTGTTTTTT.

The V gene is TRBV4-1, the J gene TRBJ1-5; D gene ambiguous. V gave up 2 bases and J gave up 0 bases, with 8 bases separating them. Germline CDR1 is MGHRA and CDR2 is YSYEKL. The CDR3 length is 15 residues. CDR3 loop: CASSQQSYSNQPQHF. Written as DNA, the CDR3 is TGCGCCAGCAGCCAACAGAGCTATAGCAATCAGCCCCAGCATTTT.

This clone was picked up a small number of times. This chain connects TRBV13 to TRBJ1-3; D uncertain. Germline V gives CDR1 PRHDT, CDR2 FYEKMQ (reference sequence). Trimming removed 5 bases from V and 0 bases from J, with 14 bases in between. The CDR3 loop spans 16 amino acids. For the CDR3, the DNA is TGTGCCAGCAGCCTCTTACGGGTCGACTCTGGAAACACCATATATTTT. This codes for CASSLLRVDSGNTIYF.

This chain links TRBV12-2 with TRBJ1-6; the table assigns TRBD1, which was not confirmed against the DNA. TRBV12-2 is tagged as a pseudogene. The CDR3 has 19 amino acids. The CDR3 loop is CASRLGFRGCPLYNSPLHF. The CDR3 DNA reads as TGTGCAAGTCGCTTAGGATTCAGGGGGTGCCCTCTCTATAATTCACCCCTCCACTTT.

CDR3 DNA: TGTGCCTGGAGCAGGGTAGAAGGCAATCAGCCCCAGCATTTT. Translated: CAWSRVEGNQPQHF. This chain uses TRBV30 with TRBJ1-5, with D perhaps matching TRBD1 (5 bases). The length of the CDR3 is 14 residues. Germline CDR1 reads GTSNPN; CDR2 reads SVGIG (reference sequence). Between the trimmed V and J ends, which lost 3 bases and 2 bases, there was a span of 11 bases.

The CDR3 coding sequence is TGTGCCAGTAGACGACAGGAAACCTACGAGCAGTACTTC. As protein: CASRRQETYEQYF. The chain has TRBV19 and TRBJ2-7, with D perhaps TRBD1 (6 bases). Germline values: CDR1 LNHDA, CDR2 SQIVND (reference sequence). This CDR3 region has 13 residues. V gave up 6 bases and J gave up 2 bases, with 11 bases separating them. The variable domain in full, with the rest retrieved from reference TRBV19 and TRBJ2-7, is DGGITQSPKYLFRKEGQNVTLSCEQNLNHDAMYWYRQDPGQGLRLIYYSQIVNDFQKGDIAEGYSVSREKKESFPLTVTSAQKNPTAFYLCASRRQETYEQYFGPGTRLTVT.

A single count supports this clone. This chain links TRBV2 with TRBJ1-5, with a tentative D call TRBD1 (5 bases). Germline V gene lookup returns CDR1 SNHLY and CDR2 FYNNEI. Trimming removed 3 bases at V and 6 bases at J, with 12 bases between. CDR3 length: 14 amino acids. The CDR3 nucleotides read TGTGCCAGCAGTGACGTTCAGGGCGGTCAGCCCCAGCATTTT. Translation gives CASSDVQGGQPQHF.

V is TRBV7-9 and J is TRBJ1-6; D possibly corresponds to TRBD1 (6 bases). The CDR3 contains 15 residues. V gave up 4 bases and J gave up 9 bases, with 16 bases separating them. Germline lookup yields CDR1 SEHNR and CDR2 FQNEAQ (reference sequence). Written as DNA, the CDR3 is TGTGCCAGCAGCTCCACCGCAGGGGTTGGTTCACCCCTCCACTTT. This encodes CASSSTAGVGSPLHF.

This clone was seen a few times. This chain connects TRBV7-8 to TRBJ2-7; 9 bases map to TRBD2. There are 15 residues in the CDR3. The junction had 4 bases not matched to a gene; V was cut back by 0 bases and J by 4 bases. The germline gives CDR1 SGHVS, CDR2 FQNEAQ. The CDR3 reads CASSLAVAGVYEQYF. In DNA, the CDR3 is TGTGCCAGCAGCTTAGCGGTAGCGGGAGTTTACGAGCAGTACTTC.

This clone appeared a single time. This sequence joins TRBV7-9 and TRBJ2-7; 7 bases fit TRBD2. The CDR3 length is 15 residues. CDR1 and CDR2 from the germline V gene are SEHNR and FQNEAQ (reference sequence). With V trimmed by 0 bases and J by 11 bases, 13 bases remained unmatched. Written as DNA, the CDR3 is TGTGCCAGCAGCTTAGCTGGGGGGGGACCCCTCGAAGAGTACTTC. It is translated as CASSLAGGGPLEEYF.